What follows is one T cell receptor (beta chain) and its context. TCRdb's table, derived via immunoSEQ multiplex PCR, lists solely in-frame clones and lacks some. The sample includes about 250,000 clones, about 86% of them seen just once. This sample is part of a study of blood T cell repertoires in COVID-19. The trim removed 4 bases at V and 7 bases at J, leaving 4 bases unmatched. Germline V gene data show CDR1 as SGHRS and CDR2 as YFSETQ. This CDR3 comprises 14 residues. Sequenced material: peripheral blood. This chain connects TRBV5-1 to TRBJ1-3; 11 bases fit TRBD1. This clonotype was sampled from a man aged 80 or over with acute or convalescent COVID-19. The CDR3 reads CASSGGQGANTIYF. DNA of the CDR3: TGCGCCAGCAGCGGCGGACAGGGGGCGAACACCATATATTTT.